Listed here are 14 T cell receptor beta chains from one sample, sequenced in a study of response to subunit inactivated influenza vaccine. Each CDR3 protein gets one entry after TCRdb re-called the RT-PCR reads with MiXCR. The sample includes 450,000 to 550,000 distinct CDR3 sequences, around 25% of them seen just once. The sample here was CD4+ T cells sorted from PBMCs, taken roughly 5 days after vaccination. These receptors were taken from a man aged 45-60 years who received an inactivated influenza vaccine.

The table lists this clonotype with a few counts. The CDR3 region is CASSLGSLAGVGEQFF. The CDR3 region has the DNA TGTGCCAGCAGCTTGGGAAGCCTAGCGGGAGTAGGGGAGCAGTTCTTC. V gene TRBV5-4 combines with J gene TRBJ2-1; 10 bases agree with TRBD2. This CDR3 is 16 amino acids long. The trim removed 0 bases at V and 10 bases at J, leaving 10 bases unmatched. CDR1 is SGHNT, CDR2 YYREEE, per germline (reference sequence).

This clonotype was seen once. The V gene is TRBV20-1, the J gene TRBJ2-7, with 7 bases that match TRBD1. V trimming: 3 bases; J trimming: 1 base; junction bases outside the gene matches: 6. Per germline, CDR1 DFQATT and CDR2 SNEGSKA (reference sequence). This CDR3 has 14 amino acids. CDR3 sequence (DNA): TGCAGTGCTAGCCGGGGACAGCTATCCTACGAGCAGTACTTC. It yields the protein CSASRGQLSYEQYF.

V and J are TRBV7-9 and TRBJ2-1; 11 bases match TRBD2. The germline CDR1 and CDR2 sequences are SEHNR and FQNEAQ (reference sequence). This CDR3 is 16 amino acids long. The trim removed 4 bases at V and 7 bases at J, leaving 9 bases unmatched. The CDR3 coding sequence is TGTGCCAGCAGCTCCCTAGCGGGAGGTAGTTCAAATGAGCAGTTCTTC. This gives the protein CASSSLAGGSSNEQFF.

The chain recombines TRBV18 with TRBJ1-3; tentatively, D is TRBD1 (6 bases). The V end lost 1 base, the J end lost 0 bases, and 10 bases lay between the germline ends. Germline V CDR1 and CDR2: KGHSH, LQKENI. This CDR3 spans 16 amino acids. The CDR3 protein is CASSPRRDNSGNTIYF. CDR3 bases: TGTGCCAGCTCACCACGCCGGGACAACTCTGGAAACACCATATATTTT.

V is TRBV14 and J is TRBJ2-1; possibly TRBD1 for D (5 bases). The germline CDR1 and CDR2 sequences are SGHDN and FVKESK. This CDR3 has 17 residues. Trimming pared 1 base from V and 2 bases from J, leaving 15 bases between. The CDR3 protein is CASSQGFVGVAYNEQFF. The CDR3 DNA reads as TGTGCCAGCAGCCAAGGGTTCGTAGGGGTGGCCTACAATGAGCAGTTCTTC. The whole variable domain, remainder taken from reference TRBV14 and TRBJ2-1, is EAGVTQFPSHSVIEKGQTVTLRCDPISGHDNLYWYRRVMGKEIKFLLHFVKESKQDESGMPNNRFLAERTGGTYSTLKVQPAELEDSGVYFCASSQGFVGVAYNEQFFGPGTRLTVL.

Only a few counts were recorded for this clonotype. V gene TRBV11-2 combines with J gene TRBJ2-7, with TRBD2 matching 10 bases. CDR1 is SGHAT and CDR2 is FQNNGV in the germline V gene. CDR3 length equals 18 residues. The J segment lost 5 bases and the V segment lost 6 bases, leaving 19 bases of the junction unmatched. The CDR3 spells CASSPGLAELTARHEQYF. Here the CDR3 DNA reads TGTGCCAGCAGTCCCGGACTAGCGGAATTAACCGCCCGTCACGAGCAGTACTTC.

In this sample, this clonotype turned up a few times. The V and J genes are TRBV7-2 and TRBJ2-7; TRBD2 agrees at 7 bases. Trimming at V came to 5 bases and at J to 0 bases, leaving 10 bases not matched to a gene. The CDR3 loop spans 16 amino acids. Germline CDR1 reads SGHTA; CDR2 reads FQGNSA. This CDR3 reads CASSPGGLLGSYEQYF. CDR3 coding DNA: TGTGCCAGCAGCCCGGGGGGACTTTTGGGCTCCTACGAGCAGTACTTC.

This clonotype occurred many times. The rearrangement joins TRBV5-6 to TRBJ1-6, with a weak D call TRBD1 (6 bases). The CDR3 spans 15 residues. Germline values: CDR1 SGHDT, CDR2 YYEEEE. V gave up 5 bases and J gave up 10 bases, with 19 bases separating them. The CDR3 region is CASRGTGTYGSPLHF. DNA for the CDR3: TGTGCCAGCAGGGGTACCGGGACATATGGCTCACCCCTCCACTTT.

This chain uses TRBV7-9 with TRBJ2-1, with TRBD1 matching 7 bases. The V segment lost 5 bases and the J segment 9 bases; nucleotides outside the gene matches: 7. The CDR3 contains 13 residues. The germline V gene has CDR1 SEHNR and CDR2 FQNEAQ (reference sequence). The CDR3 is CASSATGIGEQFF. The CDR3 DNA follows: TGTGCCAGCAGCGCGACAGGGATCGGTGAGCAGTTCTTC.

The V gene is TRBV10-3, the J gene TRBJ2-3; D possibly corresponds to TRBD2 (5 bases). The CDR3 is 14 amino acids. Trimming stripped 7 bases from V and 4 bases from J, with 15 bases between. Germline lookup yields CDR1 ENHRY and CDR2 SYGVKD. The chain's CDR3 is CAIKKGPAADTQYF. CDR3 DNA: TGTGCCATCAAGAAAGGGCCAGCGGCAGATACGCAGTATTTT.

This CDR3 reads CASSLGAGLDTDTQYF. CDR3 nucleotide sequence: TGTGCCAGCAGCTTAGGTGCGGGACTAGACACAGATACGCAGTATTTT. The chain carries TRBV7-9 and TRBJ2-3; 8 bases agree with TRBD2. The CDR3 has 16 residues. The V and J ends lost 1 base and 2 bases, in that order; junction bases with no gene match: 5. Germline assignment: CDR1 SEHNR and CDR2 FQNEAQ (reference sequence).

This clonotype was found once. The chain recombines TRBV6-1 with TRBJ2-6, with D possibly matching TRBD2 (7 bases). CDR1 and CDR2 from the germline V gene are MNHNS and SASEGT. Trimming pared 7 bases from V and 2 bases from J, leaving 9 bases between. CDR3 size: 14 residues. The CDR3 loop is CASKGGTGANVLTF. The CDR3 coding sequence is TGTGCCAGCAAGGGGGGGACTGGGGCCAACGTCCTGACTTTC.

The V and J genes are TRBV3-1 and TRBJ2-7; D might be TRBD2 (6 bases). Germline assignment: CDR1 LGHDT and CDR2 YNNKEL (reference sequence). There are 13 residues in the CDR3. V lost 8 bases to trimming and J lost 6 bases, with 17 bases between them. The CDR3 nucleotides are TGTGCCAGCTCCCCGAAGGGGACTCGCGAGCAGTACTTC. Protein sequence: CASSPKGTREQYF.

The chain has TRBV11-2 and TRBJ2-3, with 8 nucleotides matching TRBD2. CDR1 is SGHAT, CDR2 FQNNGV, per germline. The CDR3 length is 16 residues. V lost 4 bases, J lost 7 bases, and 13 bases stayed unmatched. The CDR3 sequence: CASSSMTSGRVYTQYF. The CDR3 nucleotides read TGTGCCAGCAGCTCCATGACCAGCGGGAGAGTGTATACGCAGTATTTT.